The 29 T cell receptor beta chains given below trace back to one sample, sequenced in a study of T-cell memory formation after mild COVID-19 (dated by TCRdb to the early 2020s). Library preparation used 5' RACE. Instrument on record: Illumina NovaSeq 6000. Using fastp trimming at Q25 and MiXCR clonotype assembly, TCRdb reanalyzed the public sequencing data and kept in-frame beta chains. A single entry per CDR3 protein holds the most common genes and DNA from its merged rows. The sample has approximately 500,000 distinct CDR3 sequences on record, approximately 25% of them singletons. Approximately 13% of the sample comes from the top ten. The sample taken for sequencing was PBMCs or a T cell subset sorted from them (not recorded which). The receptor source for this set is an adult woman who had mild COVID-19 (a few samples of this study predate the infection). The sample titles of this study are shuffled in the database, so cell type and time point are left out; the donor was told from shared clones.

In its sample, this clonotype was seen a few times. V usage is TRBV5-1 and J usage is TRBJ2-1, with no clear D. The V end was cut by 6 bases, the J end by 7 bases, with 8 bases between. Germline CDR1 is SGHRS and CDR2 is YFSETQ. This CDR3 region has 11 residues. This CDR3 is CASNLVNEQFF. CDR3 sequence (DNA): TGCGCCAGCAATTTGGTAAATGAGCAGTTCTTC. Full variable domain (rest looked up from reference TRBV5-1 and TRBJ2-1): KAGVTQTPRYLIKTRGQQVTLSCSPISGHRSVSWYQQTPGQGLQFLFEYFSETQRNKGNFPGRFSGRQFSNSRSEMNVSTLELGDSALYLCASNLVNEQFFGPGTRLTVL.

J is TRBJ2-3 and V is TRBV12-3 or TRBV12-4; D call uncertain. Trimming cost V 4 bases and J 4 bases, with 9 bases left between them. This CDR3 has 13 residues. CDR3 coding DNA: TGTGCCAGCAGTTCCCAGACATCAGATACGCAGTATTTT. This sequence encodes CASSSQTSDTQYF.

The CDR3 sequence is CSALRGEETQYF. Written as DNA, the CDR3 is TGCAGCGCTCTCCGCGGTGAAGAGACCCAGTACTTC. The rearrangement links TRBV29-1 to TRBJ2-5, with D unclear. Germline CDR1 and CDR2: SQVTM and ANQGSEA. Trimming shortened V by 7 bases and J by 3 bases, and 12 bases separated the two germline ends. The CDR3 is made up of 12 amino acids. The full variable domain, completed using reference TRBV29-1 and TRBJ2-5, is SAVISQKPSRDICQRGTSLTIQCQVDSQVTMMFWYRQQPGQSLTLIATANQGSEATYESGFVIDKFPISRPNLTFSTLTVSNMSPEDSSIYLCSALRGEETQYFGPGTRLLVL.

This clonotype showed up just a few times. In nucleotides, the CDR3 is TGCAGTGCTGCCCGGGACAGGGGACTAGGAGGCTACACCTTC. It encodes CSAARDRGLGGYTF. The V call is TRBV20-1, the J call TRBJ1-2; 10 nucleotides match TRBD1. The germline CDR1 and CDR2 sequences are DFQATT and SNEGSKA (reference sequence). Trimming at V came to 5 bases and at J to 8 bases, leaving 11 bases not matched to a gene. The CDR3 length is 14 residues.

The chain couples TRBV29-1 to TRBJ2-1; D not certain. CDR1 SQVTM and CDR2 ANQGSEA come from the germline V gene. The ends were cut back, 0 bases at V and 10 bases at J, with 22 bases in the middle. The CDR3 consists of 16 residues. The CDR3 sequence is CSVEDEAASPRWEQFF. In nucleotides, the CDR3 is TGCAGCGTTGAAGATGAGGCGGCAAGCCCACGATGGGAGCAGTTCTTC.

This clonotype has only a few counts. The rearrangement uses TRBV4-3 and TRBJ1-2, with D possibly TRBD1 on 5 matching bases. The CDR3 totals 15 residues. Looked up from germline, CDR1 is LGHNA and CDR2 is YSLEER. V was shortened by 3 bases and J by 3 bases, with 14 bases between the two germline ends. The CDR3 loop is CASSQRDGTYYGYTF. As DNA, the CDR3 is TGCGCCAGCAGCCAGCGAGACGGGACGTACTATGGCTACACCTTC.

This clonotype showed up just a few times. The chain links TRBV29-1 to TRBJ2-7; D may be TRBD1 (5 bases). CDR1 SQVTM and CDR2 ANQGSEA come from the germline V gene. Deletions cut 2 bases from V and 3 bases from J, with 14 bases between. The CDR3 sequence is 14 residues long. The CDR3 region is CSVEQATVDYEQYF. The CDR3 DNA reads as TGCAGCGTTGAACAGGCGACAGTGGACTACGAGCAGTACTTC.

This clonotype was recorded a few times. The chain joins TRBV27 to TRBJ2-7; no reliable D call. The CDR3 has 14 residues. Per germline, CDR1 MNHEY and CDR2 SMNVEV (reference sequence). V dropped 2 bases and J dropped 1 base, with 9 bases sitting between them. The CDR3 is CASSLKDSSYEQYF. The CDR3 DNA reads TGTGCCAGCAGTTTAAAAGACTCGTCCTACGAGCAGTACTTC.

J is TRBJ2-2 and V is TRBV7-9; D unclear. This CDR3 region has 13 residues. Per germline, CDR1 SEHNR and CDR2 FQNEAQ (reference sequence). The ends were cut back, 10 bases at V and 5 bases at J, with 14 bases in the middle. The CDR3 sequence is CATSRSDTGELFF. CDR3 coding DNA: TGTGCCACCTCGCGGAGTGATACCGGGGAGCTGTTTTTT. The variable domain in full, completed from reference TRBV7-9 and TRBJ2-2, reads DTGVSQNPRHKITKRGQNVTFRCDPISEHNRLYWYRQTLGQGPEFLTYFQNEAQLEKSRLLSDRFSAERPKGSFSTLEIQRTEQGDSAMYLCATSRSDTGELFFGEGSRLTVL.

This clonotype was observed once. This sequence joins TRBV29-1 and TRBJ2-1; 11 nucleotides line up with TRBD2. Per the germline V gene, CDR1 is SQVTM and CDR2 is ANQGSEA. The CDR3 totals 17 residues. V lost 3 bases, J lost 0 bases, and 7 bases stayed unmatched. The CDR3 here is CSVESSGGLGSYNEQFF. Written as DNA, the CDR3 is TGCAGCGTTGAGTCTAGCGGGGGGCTTGGCTCCTACAATGAGCAGTTCTTC.

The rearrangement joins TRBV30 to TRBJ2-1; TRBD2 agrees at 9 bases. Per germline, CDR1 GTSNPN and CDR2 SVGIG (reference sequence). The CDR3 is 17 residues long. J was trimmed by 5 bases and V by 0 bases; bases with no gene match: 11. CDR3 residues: CAWSVLKTSGVHNEQFF. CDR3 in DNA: TGTGCCTGGAGTGTCCTTAAGACTAGCGGAGTACACAATGAGCAGTTCTTC.

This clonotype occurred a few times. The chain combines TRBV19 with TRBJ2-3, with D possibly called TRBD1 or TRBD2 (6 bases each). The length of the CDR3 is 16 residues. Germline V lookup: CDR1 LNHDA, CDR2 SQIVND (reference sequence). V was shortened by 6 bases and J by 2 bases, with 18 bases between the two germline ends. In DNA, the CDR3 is TGTGCCAGTAGGGGGACGGCGGGGACACTCACAGATACGCAGTATTTT. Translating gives CASRGTAGTLTDTQYF. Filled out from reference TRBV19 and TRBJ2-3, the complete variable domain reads DGGITQSPKYLFRKEGQNVTLSCEQNLNHDAMYWYRQDPGQGLRLIYYSQIVNDFQKGDIAEGYSVSREKKESFPLTVTSAQKNPTAFYLCASRGTAGTLTDTQYFGPGTRLTVL.

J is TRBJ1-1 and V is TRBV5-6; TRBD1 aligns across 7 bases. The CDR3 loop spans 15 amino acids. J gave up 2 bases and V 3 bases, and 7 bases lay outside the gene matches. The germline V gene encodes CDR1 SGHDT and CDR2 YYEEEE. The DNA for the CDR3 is TGTGCCAGCAGCTATAAGACAGGGAGAAACACTGAAGCTTTCTTT. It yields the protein CASSYKTGRNTEAFF.

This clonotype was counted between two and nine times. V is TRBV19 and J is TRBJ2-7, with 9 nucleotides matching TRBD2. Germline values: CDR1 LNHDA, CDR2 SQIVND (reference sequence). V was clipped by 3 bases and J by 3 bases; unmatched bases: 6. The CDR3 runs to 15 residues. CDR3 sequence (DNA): TGTGCCAGTAGTATGATAGCGGGAGATCTCTACGAGCAGTACTTC. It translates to CASSMIAGDLYEQYF. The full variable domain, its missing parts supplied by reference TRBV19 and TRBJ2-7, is DGGITQSPKYLFRKEGQNVTLSCEQNLNHDAMYWYRQDPGQGLRLIYYSQIVNDFQKGDIAEGYSVSREKKESFPLTVTSAQKNPTAFYLCASSMIAGDLYEQYFGPGTRLTVT.

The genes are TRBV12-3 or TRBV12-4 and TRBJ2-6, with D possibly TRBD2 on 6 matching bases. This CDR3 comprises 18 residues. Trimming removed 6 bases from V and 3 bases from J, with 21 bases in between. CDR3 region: CASSRPGLLLGGANVLTF. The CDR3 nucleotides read TGTGCCAGCAGCCGACCGGGACTCCTTCTAGGTGGGGCCAACGTCCTGACTTTC.

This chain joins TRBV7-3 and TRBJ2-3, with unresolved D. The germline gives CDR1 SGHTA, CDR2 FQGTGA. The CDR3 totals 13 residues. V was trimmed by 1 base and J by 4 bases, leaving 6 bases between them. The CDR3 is CASSLMASDTQYF. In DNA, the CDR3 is TGTGCCAGCAGCTTAATGGCATCAGATACGCAGTATTTT.

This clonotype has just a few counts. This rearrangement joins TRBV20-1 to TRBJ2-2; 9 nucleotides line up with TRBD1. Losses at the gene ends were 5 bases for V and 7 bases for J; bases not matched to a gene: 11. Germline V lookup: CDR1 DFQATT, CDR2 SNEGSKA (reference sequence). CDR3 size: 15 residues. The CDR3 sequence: CSAEPTGQGVGELFF. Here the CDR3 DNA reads TGCAGTGCTGAGCCTACGGGACAGGGCGTCGGGGAGCTGTTTTTT.

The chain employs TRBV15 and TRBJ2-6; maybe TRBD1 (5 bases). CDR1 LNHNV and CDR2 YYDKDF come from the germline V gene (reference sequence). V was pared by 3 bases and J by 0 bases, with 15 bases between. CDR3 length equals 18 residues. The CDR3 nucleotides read TGTGCCACCAGCAGGACAGTCCCTTCTAGCTCTGGGGCCAACGTCCTGACTTTC. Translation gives CATSRTVPSSSGANVLTF.

The CDR3 bases are TGTGCCAGCAGCTTTCTCCCAACTAGCGGGAGCCGGGATGGGGGGGAGCAGTTCTTC. Residues: CASSFLPTSGSRDGGEQFF. This chain links TRBV7-2 with TRBJ2-1; TRBD2 aligns across 11 bases. Germline CDR1 SGHTA, CDR2 FQGNSA. The CDR3 has 19 residues. The trim removed 3 bases at V and 10 bases at J, leaving 20 bases unmatched.

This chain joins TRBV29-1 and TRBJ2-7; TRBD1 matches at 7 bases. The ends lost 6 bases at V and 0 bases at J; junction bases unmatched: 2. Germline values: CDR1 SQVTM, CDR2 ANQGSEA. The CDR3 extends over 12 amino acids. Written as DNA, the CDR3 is TGCAGCGTCGGGGACAGCTCCTACGAGCAGTACTTC. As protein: CSVGDSSYEQYF.

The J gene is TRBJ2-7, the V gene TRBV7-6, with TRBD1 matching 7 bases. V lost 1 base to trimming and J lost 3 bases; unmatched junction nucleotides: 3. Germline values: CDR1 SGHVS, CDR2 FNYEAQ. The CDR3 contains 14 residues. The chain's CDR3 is CASSLDGTVYEQYF. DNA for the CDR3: TGTGCCAGCAGCTTAGATGGGACAGTCTACGAGCAGTACTTC.

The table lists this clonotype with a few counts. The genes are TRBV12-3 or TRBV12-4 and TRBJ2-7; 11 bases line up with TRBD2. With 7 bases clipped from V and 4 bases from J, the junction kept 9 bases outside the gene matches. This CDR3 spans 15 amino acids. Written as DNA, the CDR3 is TGTGCCAGCAATACCGGGACTAGCGGAGTTTACGAGCAGTACTTC. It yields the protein CASNTGTSGVYEQYF.

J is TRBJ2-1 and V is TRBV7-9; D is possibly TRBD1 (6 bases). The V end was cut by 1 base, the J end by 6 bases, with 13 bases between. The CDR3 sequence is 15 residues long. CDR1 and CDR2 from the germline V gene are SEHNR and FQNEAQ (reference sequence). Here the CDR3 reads CASSLGTTGSNEQFF. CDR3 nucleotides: TGTGCCAGCAGCTTAGGGACAACAGGGAGCAATGAGCAGTTCTTC.

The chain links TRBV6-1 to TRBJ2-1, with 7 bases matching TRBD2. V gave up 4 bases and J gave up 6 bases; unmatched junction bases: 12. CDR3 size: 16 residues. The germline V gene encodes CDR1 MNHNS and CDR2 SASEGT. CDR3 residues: CASSGYGGGVTNEQFF. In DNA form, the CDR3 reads TGTGCCAGCAGTGGGTACGGCGGGGGAGTTACCAATGAGCAGTTCTTC.

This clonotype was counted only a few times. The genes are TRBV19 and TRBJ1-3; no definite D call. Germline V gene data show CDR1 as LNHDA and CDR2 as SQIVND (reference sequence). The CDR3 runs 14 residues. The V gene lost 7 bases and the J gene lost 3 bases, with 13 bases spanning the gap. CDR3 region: CASKEGVGGNTIYF. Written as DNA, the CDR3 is TGTGCCAGTAAGGAGGGAGTAGGTGGAAACACCATATATTTT.

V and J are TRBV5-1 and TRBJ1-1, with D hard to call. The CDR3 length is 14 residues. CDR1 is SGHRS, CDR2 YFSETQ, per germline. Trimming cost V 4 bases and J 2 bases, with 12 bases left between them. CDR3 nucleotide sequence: TGCGCCAGCAGCCTCGGTTGGGTAAACACTGAAGCTTTCTTT. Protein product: CASSLGWVNTEAFF.

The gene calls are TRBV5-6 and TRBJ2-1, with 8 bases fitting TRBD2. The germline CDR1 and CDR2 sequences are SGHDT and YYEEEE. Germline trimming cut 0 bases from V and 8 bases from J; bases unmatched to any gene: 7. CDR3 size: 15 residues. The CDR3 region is CASSLDPGGIYEQFF. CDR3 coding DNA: TGTGCCAGCAGCTTGGATCCGGGAGGGATTTATGAGCAGTTCTTC.

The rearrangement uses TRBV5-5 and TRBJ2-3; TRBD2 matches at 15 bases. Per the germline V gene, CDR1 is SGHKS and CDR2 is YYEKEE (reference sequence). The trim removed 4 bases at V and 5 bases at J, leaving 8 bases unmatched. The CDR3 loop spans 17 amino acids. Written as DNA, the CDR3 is TGTGCCAGCAGCATCGACCTGGGACTAGCGGGAGGAGATACGCAGTATTTT. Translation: CASSIDLGLAGGDTQYF.

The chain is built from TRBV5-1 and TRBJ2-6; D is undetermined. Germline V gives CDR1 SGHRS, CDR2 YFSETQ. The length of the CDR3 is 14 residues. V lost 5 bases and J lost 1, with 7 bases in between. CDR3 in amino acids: CASSGFSGANVLTF. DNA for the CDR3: TGCGCCAGCAGTGGCTTTTCTGGGGCCAACGTCCTGACTTTC.